This T cell receptor (beta chain) was captured in a study of T cell responses to AZD1222 COVID-19 vaccine (TCRdb year 2021). The study in broad terms: Because spike-specific TCR depth and breadth did not differ between the two schedules, AZD1222 recipients who got a second dose at roughly 4 weeks were pooled with those who got a second dose at roughly 12 weeks. TCR sequencing covered approximately 230 trial participants: 200 to 220 given two doses of AZD1222 and around 25 given two doses of MenACWY control vaccine. Trial participants were enrolled by age into 18-55, 56-69 and 70-plus year subgroups, with 148, 28 and 57 TCR-sequenced participants respectively. General findings and caveats noted by the study authors: Only a handful of AZD1222 recipients were SARS-CoV-2 seropositive at baseline, limiting conclusions about previously exposed vaccinees. The whole spike protein was spanned by vaccine-associated CD4 TCRs, and dominant responses were seen in regions 160-218 and 743-854. After two AZD1222 doses, spike-specific TCR breadth and depth were significantly higher than at day 0 and than in MenACWY recipients. In the small 56-69-year group, the increase in depth fell short of significance, most likely because of low power. Reportedly, close to half of the unique spike-specific TCRs recognized epitopes lying outside the regions that are mutated in the B.1.351 and B.1.1.7 variants. Most participants were white British and females outnumbered males, and the authors suggested that clonal diversity may have been underestimated. Because no day 14 peak-response samples were available, repertoires were characterized only after the peak T cell response.

V lost 2 bases and J lost 2 bases; the stretch between them is 7 bases long. Looking up the germline V gene yields CDR1 ENHRY and CDR2 SYGVKD. The CDR3 holds 15 amino acids from the cysteine to the phenylalanine. The DNA shown is the 45-base CDR3, in frame from base 1. Note on this clone: It lacks a known antigen. Within one base of it there is no much larger clone, and no base qualities were kept.

The time point label on this specimen signifies: baseline before first vaccination. Samples from vaccinated people were obtained from the UK trials COV001 and COV002, which included a single-blind randomized controlled phase 2/3 trial of AZD1222 (ChAdOx1 nCoV-19) in healthy adults. For TCRbeta chain sequencing, PBMC samples were collected from trial participants at day 0 and at day 28 after the second dose. The CDR3 regions of human TCRbeta chains were analyzed by immunosequencing. Processing in the source paper ran as follows. TCRs in the repertoires were compared against a reference library of SARS-CoV-2-specific TCRs that had been generated with the MIRA antigen-specificity platform. Breadth was defined as the fraction of unique TCRs that were SARS-CoV-2-associated. Depth was defined as the fraction of total T cells that were SARS-CoV-2-associated. Using the MIRA data, each spike-specific TCR was mapped to the spike region that the TCR reacts to and placed in a CD4 or CD8 class. Log10-transformed breadth and depth values were compared by one-way ANOVA with Sidak's multiple comparisons tests. The immuneACCESS repertoire file appears here via TCRdb, limited to in-frame rearrangements. These files lack a portion of the clones; in checked studies, under half of the deficit traces to unresolved V genes, and the cause of the others is not known. The V and J calls and clone size are taken from that table; D and trimming were inferred from the DNA. The sample table shows fewer than 300,000 clones, and more than 80% are seen once. 0.5% to 0.65% of the sample belongs to the ten largest clones.

Recombination linked TRBV10-3 to TRBJ2-6; the D gene identity is not certain. The TCR originated in an adult in good health. The sequencing here drew on peripheral blood, taken on day 0 of AZD1222 vaccination. The DNA sequence is as follows: TGTGCCATCAGTGAGGTTACAGCTGGGGCCAACGTCCTGACTTTC. It is translated as CAISEVTAGANVLTF.